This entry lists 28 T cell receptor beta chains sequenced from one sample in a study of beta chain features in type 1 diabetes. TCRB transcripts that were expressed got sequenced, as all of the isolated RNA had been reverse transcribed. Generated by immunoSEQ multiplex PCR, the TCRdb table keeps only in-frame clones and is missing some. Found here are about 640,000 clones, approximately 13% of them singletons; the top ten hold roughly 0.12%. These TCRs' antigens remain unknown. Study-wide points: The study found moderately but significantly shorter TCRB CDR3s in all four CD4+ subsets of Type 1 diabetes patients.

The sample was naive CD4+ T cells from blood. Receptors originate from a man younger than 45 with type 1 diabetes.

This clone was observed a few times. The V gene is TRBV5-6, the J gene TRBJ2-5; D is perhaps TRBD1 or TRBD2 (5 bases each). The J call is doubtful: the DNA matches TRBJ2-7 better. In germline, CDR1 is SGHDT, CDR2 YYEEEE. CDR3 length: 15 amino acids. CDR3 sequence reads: CASSPGTLATYEQYF. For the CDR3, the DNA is TGTGCCAGCAGTCCCGGGACCCTTGCGACCTACGAGCAGTACTTC.

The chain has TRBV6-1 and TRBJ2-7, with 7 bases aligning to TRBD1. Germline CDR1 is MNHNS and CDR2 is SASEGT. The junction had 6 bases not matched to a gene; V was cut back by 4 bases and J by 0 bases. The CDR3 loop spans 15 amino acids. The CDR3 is CASSGRDSNSYEQYF. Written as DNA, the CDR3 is TGTGCCAGCAGTGGACGGGACAGTAACTCCTACGAGCAGTACTTC.

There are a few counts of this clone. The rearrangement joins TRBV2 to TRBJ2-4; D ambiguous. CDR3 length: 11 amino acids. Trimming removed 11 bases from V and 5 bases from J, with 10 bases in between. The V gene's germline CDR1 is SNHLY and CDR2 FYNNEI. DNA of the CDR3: TGTGCCCTCTTTAGGGAAAACATTCAGTACTTC. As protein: CALFRENIQYF.

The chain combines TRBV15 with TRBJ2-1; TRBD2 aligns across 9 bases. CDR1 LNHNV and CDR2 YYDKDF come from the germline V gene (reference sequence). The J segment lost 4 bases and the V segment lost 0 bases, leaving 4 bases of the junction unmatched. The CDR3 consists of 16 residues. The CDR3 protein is CATSREAGGQYNEQFF. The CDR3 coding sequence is TGTGCCACCAGCAGAGAAGCGGGGGGCCAATACAATGAGCAGTTCTTC.

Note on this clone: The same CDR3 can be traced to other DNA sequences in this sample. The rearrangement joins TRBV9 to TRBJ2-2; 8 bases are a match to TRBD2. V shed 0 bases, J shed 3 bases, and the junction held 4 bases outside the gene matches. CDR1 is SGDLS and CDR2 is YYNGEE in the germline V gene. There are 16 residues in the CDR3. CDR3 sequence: CASSVGSRGDTGELFF. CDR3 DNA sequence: TGTGCCAGCAGCGTAGGATCGCGGGGGGACACCGGGGAGCTGTTTTTT.

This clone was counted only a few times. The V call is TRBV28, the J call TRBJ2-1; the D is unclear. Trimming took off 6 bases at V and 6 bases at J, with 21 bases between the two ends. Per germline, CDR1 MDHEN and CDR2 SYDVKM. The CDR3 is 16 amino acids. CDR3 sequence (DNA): TGTGCCAGCAGCCCCTTCTCGGTGGGTTTGGTCAATGAGCAGTTCTTC. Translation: CASSPFSVGLVNEQFF.

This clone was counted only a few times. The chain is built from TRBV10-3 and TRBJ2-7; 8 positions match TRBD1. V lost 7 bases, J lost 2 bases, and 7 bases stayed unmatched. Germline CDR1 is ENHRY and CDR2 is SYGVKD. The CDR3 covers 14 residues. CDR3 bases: TGTGCCATCAACTCCCAACAGGGGGCCTACGAGCAGTACTTC. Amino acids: CAINSQQGAYEQYF.

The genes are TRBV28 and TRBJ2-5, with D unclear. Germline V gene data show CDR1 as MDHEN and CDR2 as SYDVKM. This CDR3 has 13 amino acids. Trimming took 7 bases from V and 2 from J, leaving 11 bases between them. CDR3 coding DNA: TGTGCCAGCAACACCGAAATTCAAGAGACCCAGTACTTC. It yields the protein CASNTEIQETQYF. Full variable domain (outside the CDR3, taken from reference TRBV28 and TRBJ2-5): DVKVTQSSRYLVKRTGEKVFLECVQDMDHENMFWYRQDPGLGLRLIYFSYDVKMKEKGDIPEGYSVSREKKERFSLILESASTNQTSMYLCASNTEIQETQYFGPGTRLLVL.

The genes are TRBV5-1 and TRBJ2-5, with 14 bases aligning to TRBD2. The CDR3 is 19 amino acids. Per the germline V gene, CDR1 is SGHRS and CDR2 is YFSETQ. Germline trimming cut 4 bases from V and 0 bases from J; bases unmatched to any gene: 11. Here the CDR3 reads CASSAPTGTSGGYQETQYF. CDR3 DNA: TGCGCCAGCAGCGCGCCAACCGGGACTAGCGGGGGATACCAAGAGACCCAGTACTTC.

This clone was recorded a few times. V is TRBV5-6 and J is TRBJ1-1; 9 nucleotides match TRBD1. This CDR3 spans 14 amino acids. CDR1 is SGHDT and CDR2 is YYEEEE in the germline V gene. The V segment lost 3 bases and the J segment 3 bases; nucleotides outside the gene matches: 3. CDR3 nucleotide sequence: TGTGCCAGCAGCTGGGGACAGGGTGACACTGAAGCTTTCTTT. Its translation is CASSWGQGDTEAFF.

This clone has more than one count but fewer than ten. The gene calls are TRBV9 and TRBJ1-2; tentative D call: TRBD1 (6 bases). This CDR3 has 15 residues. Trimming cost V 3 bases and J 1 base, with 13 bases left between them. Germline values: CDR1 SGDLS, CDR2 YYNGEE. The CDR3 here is CASSEPSDSNYGYTF. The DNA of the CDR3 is TGTGCCAGCAGCGAACCCTCGGACAGTAACTATGGCTACACCTTC. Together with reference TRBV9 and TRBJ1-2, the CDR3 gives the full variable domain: DSGVTQTPKHLITATGQRVTLRCSPRSGDLSVYWYQQSLDQGLQFLIQYYNGEERAKGNILERFSAQQFPDLHSELNLSSLELGDSALYFCASSEPSDSNYGYTFGSGTRLTVV.

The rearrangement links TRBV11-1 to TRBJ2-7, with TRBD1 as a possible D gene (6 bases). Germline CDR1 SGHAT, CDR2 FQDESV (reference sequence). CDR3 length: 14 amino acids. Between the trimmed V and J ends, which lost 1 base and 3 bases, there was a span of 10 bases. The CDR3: CASSLGPRGYEQYF. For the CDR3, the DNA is TGTGCCAGCAGCTTAGGACCCAGGGGCTACGAGCAGTACTTC.

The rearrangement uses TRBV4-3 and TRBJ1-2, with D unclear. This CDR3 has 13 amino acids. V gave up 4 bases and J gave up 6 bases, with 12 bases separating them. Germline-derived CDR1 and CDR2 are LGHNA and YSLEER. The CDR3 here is CASSPGALNGYTF. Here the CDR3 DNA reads TGCGCCAGCAGCCCTGGAGCTTTGAATGGCTACACCTTC.

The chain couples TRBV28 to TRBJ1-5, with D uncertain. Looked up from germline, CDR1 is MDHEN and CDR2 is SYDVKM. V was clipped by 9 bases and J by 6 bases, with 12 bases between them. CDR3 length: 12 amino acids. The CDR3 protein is CASGLPRQPQHF. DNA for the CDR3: TGTGCCAGTGGGTTGCCCCGTCAGCCCCAGCATTTT.

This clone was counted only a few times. DNA for the CDR3: TGTGCCAGCAGTGTCGGGCTAGCGGCGATCAATGAGCAGTTCTTC. It is translated as CASSVGLAAINEQFF. The chain uses TRBV2 and TRBJ2-1, with 7 bases matching TRBD2. This CDR3 contains 15 residues. Trimming took 4 bases from V and 6 from J; bases not matched to a gene: 9. Germline CDR1 reads SNHLY; CDR2 reads FYNNEI.

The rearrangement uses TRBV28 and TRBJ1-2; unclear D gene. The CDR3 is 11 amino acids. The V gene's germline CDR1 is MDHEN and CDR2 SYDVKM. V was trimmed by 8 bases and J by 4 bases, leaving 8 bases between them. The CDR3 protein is CASGPSYGYTF. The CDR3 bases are TGTGCCAGCGGACCGAGCTATGGCTACACCTTC.

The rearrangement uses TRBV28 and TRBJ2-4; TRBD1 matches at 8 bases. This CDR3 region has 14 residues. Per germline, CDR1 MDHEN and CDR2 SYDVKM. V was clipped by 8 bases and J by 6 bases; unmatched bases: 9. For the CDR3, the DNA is TGTGCCAGCTCAATAACAGGGACAGGAAACATTCAGTACTTC. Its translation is CASSITGTGNIQYF. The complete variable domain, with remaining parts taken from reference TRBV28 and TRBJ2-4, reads DVKVTQSSRYLVKRTGEKVFLECVQDMDHENMFWYRQDPGLGLRLIYFSYDVKMKEKGDIPEGYSVSREKKERFSLILESASTNQTSMYLCASSITGTGNIQYFGAGTRLSVL.

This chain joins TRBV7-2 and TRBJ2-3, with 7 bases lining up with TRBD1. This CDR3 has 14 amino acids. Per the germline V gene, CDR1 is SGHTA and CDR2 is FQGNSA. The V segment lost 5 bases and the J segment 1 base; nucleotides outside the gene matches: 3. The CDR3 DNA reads TGTGCCAGCAGCGGAGGACAGGGCACAGATACGCAGTATTTT. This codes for CASSGGQGTDTQYF.

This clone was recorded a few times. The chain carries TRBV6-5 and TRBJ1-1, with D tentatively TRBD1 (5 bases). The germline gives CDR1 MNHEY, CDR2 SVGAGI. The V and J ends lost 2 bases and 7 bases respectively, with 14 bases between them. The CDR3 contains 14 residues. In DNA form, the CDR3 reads TGTGCCAGCAGTTACGACCAGGGCTTGGGTGAAGCTTTCTTT. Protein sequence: CASSYDQGLGEAFF.

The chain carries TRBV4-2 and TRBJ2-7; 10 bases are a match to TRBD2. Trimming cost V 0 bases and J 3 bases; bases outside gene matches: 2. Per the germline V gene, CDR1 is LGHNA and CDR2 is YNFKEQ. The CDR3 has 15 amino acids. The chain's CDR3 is CASSQDWTSGYEQYF. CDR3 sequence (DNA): TGTGCCAGCAGCCAAGATTGGACTAGCGGCTACGAGCAGTACTTC.

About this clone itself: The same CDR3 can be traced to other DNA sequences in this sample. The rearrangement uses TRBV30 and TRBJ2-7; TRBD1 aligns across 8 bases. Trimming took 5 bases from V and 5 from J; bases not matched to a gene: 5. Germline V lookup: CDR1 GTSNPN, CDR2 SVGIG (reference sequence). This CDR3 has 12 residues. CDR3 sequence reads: CAWGQGGDEQYF. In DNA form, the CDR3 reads TGTGCCTGGGGACAGGGCGGTGACGAGCAGTACTTC.

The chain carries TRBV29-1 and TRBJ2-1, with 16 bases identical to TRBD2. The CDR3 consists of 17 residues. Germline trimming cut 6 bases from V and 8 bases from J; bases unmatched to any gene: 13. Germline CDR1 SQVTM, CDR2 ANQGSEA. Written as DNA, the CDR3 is TGCAGCGTAGCCGGGACTAGCGGGGGGGCTATATCAGATGAGCAGTTCTTC. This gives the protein CSVAGTSGGAISDEQFF.

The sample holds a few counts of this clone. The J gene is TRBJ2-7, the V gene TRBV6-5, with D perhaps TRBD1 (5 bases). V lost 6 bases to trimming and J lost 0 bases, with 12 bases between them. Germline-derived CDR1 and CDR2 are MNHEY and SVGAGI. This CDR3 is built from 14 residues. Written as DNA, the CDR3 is TGTGCCAGCAGGACGCAGACAGACTCCTACGAGCAGTACTTC. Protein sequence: CASRTQTDSYEQYF.

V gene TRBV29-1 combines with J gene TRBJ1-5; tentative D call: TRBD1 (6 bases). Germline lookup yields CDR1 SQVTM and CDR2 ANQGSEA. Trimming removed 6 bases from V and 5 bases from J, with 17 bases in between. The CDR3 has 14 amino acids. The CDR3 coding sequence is TGCAGCGTGTCCGGGACATGGCAGGATCAGCCCCAGCATTTT. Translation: CSVSGTWQDQPQHF.

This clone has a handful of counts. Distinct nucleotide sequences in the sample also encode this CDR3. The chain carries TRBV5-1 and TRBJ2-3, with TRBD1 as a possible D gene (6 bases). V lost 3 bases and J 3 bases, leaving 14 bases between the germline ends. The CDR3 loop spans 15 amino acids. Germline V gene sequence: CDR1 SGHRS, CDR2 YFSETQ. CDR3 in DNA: TGCGCCAGCAGCTCACAGGGCCTGGGAACAGATACGCAGTATTTT. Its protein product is CASSSQGLGTDTQYF.

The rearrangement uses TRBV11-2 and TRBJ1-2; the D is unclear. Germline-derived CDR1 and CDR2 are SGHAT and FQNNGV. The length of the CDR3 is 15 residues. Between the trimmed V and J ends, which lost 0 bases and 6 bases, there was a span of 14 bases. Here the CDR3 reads CASSLDYRASNGYTF. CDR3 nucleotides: TGTGCCAGCAGCTTAGACTACCGGGCCTCGAATGGCTACACCTTC.

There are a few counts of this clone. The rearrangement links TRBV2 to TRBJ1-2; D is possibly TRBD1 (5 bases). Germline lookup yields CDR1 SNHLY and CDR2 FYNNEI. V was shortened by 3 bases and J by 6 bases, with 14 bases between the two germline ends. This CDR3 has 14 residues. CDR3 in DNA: TGTGCCAGCAGTGAGGGGACTCCGGCGGATGGCTACACCTTC. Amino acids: CASSEGTPADGYTF.

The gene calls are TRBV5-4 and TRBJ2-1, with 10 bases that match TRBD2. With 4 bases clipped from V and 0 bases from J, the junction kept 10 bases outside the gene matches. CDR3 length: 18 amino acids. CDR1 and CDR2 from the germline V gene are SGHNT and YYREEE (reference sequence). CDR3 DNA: TGTGCCAGCAGCCCCTTGACTAGCGGGCCGAGCTCCTACAATGAGCAGTTCTTC. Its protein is CASSPLTSGPSSYNEQFF.